This T cell receptor beta chain stems from a study of blood T cell repertoires in COVID-19. Study-level information: Sites across the United States, Italy and Spain contributed samples from acute and convalescent COVID-19. From T cells, B-cell-depleted T cells, or PBMCs came the material, which was cDNA or gDNA.

Patients from Seattle were sampled longitudinally, starting during active infection. Authors' data handling: Amplification of reference gene primers was used by the study to estimate nucleated cell counts. Clones were read by immunoSEQ multiplex PCR, and TCRdb kept only the in-frame ones, dropping some. Clonal size and the V and J genes are those of that table, whereas D and trimming came from the DNA. The sample consists of around 430,000 clones, approximately 88% of them appearing once. Sequences were obtained from peripheral blood. The sequence came from a woman in her fifties or sixties with COVID-19, enrolled during active disease.

The CDR3 sequence: CASSFQRWETQYF. Written as DNA, the CDR3 is TGTGCCAGCAGTTTTCAGCGGTGGGAGACCCAGTACTTC. The chain is built from TRBV12-3 or TRBV12-4 and TRBJ2-5, with TRBD2 as a possible D gene (5 bases). This CDR3 comprises 13 residues. The V end lost 3 bases, the J end lost 5 bases, and 10 bases lay between the germline ends.